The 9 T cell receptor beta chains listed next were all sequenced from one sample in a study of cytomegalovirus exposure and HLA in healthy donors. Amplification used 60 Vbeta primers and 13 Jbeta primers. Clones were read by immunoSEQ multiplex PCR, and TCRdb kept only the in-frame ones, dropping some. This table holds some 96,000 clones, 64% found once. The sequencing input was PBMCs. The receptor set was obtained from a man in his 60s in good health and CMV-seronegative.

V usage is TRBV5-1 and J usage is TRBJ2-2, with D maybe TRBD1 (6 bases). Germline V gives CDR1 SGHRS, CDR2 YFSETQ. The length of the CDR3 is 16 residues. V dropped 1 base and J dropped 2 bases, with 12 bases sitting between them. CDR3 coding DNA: TGCGCCAGCAGCTTGACGGACAGACGAAACACCGGGGAGCTGTTTTTT. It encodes CASSLTDRRNTGELFF.

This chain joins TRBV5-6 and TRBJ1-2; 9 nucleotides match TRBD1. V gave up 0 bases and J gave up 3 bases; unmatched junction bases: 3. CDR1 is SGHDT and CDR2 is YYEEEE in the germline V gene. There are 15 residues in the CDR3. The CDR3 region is CASSLDGTGYYGYTF. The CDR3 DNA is TGTGCCAGCAGCTTGGATGGGACAGGGTACTATGGCTACACCTTC. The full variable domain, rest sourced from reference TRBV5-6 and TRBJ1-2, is DAGVTQSPTHLIKTRGQQVTLRCSPKSGHDTVSWYQQALGQGPQFIFQYYEEEERQRGNFPDRFSGHQFPNYSSELNVNALLLGDSALYLCASSLDGTGYYGYTFGSGTRLTVV.

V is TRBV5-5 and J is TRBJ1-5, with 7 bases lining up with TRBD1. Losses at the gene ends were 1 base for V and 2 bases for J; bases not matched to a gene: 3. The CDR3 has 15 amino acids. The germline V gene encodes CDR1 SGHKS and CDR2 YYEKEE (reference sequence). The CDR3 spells CASSLNRGGNQPQHF. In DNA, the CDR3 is TGTGCCAGCAGCTTGAACAGGGGTGGCAATCAGCCCCAGCATTTT.

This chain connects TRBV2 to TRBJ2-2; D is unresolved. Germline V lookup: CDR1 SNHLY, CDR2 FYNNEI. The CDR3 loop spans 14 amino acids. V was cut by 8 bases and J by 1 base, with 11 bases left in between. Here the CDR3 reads CASYSRMNTGELFF. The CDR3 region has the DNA TGTGCCAGCTATTCCAGGATGAACACCGGGGAGCTGTTTTTT.

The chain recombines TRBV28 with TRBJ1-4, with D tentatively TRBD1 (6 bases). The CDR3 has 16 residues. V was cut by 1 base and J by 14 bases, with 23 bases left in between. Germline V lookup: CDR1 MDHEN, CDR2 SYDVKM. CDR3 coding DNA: TGTGCCAGCAGTTTATATGCGGGGGGACATCTCGAAGTGCTGTTTTTT. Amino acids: CASSLYAGGHLEVLFF.

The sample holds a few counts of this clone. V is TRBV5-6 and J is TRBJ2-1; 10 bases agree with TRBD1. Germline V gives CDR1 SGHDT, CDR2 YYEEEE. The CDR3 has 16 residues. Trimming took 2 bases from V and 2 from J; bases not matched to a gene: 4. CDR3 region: CASSFLGQGAYNEQFF. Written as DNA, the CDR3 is TGTGCCAGCAGCTTCCTTGGACAGGGGGCCTACAATGAGCAGTTCTTC.

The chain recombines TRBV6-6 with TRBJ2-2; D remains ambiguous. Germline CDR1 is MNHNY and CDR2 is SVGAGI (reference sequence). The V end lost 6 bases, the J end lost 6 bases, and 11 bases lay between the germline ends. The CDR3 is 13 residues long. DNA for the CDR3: TGTGCCAGCAGCAAGTCGAGGTCCGGGGAGCTGTTTTTT. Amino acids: CASSKSRSGELFF.

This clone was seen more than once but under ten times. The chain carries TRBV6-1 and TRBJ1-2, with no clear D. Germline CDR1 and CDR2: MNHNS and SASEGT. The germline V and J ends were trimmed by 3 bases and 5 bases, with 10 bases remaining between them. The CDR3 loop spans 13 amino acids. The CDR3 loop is CASSEESSYGYTF. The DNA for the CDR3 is TGTGCCAGCAGTGAGGAGAGCTCTTATGGCTACACCTTC.

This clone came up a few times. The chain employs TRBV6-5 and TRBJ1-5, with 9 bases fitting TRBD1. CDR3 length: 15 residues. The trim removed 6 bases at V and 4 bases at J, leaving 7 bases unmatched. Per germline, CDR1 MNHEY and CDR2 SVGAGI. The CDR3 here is CASRQGQGVNQPQHF. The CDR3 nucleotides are TGTGCCAGCAGGCAGGGACAGGGAGTTAATCAGCCCCAGCATTTT.